These T cell receptor beta chains were read from a single sample in a study of blood T cell repertoires in COVID-19. Profiling relied on immunoSEQ multiplex PCR, and the TCRdb table lists in-frame clones only, not all of them. The sample lists 40,000 to 55,000 clones; less than 90% were seen once. The sequencing input was peripheral blood. The source is a human donor in a cohort sampled during active COVID-19. Both conserved end residues are part of each CDR3. D genes are given only for firm matches. Part of the rows lack a size; the others show once, few, many or a class for expanded clones.

j_call | d_call | v_call | clone_size | cdr3_nt | cdr3_aa
TRBJ1-4 | . | TRBV21-1 | . | TGTGCCAGCAGCTACTGGACAGGGAAAGAAAAACTGTTTTTT | CASSYWTGKEKLFF
TRBJ1-3 | TRBD1 | TRBV7-6 | once | TGTGCCAGCAGCTTATCAGGGGGCTCTGGAAACACCATATATTTT | CASSLSGGSGNTIYF
TRBJ2-2 | TRBD1 | TRBV5-1 | . | TGCGCCAGCAGCTTGGAGGGGACAGGGATCCTTAACACCGGGGAGCTGTTTTTT | CASSLEGTGILNTGELFF
TRBJ2-7 | . | TRBV5-8 | . | TGTGCCAGCAGCTTAAGAGTCAGCAGTCGGAGCTCCTACGAGCAGTACTTC | CASSLRVSSRSSYEQYF
TRBJ2-3 | TRBD1 | TRBV24-1 | . | TGTGCCACCAGTGATTCCACGACAGGGTCTAACACAGATACGCAGTATTTT | CATSDSTTGSNTDTQYF
TRBJ1-1 | . | TRBV19 | . | TGTGCCAGTGGACCGGGGGGGGCCGGCACTGAAGCTTTCTTT | CASGPGGAGTEAFF
TRBJ1-2 | . | TRBV5-1 | . | TGCGCCAGCAGCAATCAGGCCTCACCCGGCTATGGCTACACCTTC | CASSNQASPGYGYTF
TRBJ2-7 | TRBD2 | TRBV9 | once | TGTGCCAGCAGCACTAGCGGGACCTCCTACGAGCAGTACTTC | CASSTSGTSYEQYF
TRBJ1-5 | . | TRBV7-9 | . | TGTGCCAGCAGTCTAGGCGTTAGCAATCAGCCCCAGCATTTT | CASSLGVSNQPQHF
TRBJ2-1 | . | TRBV7-8 | . | TGTGCCAGCAGCTCCACTAGTTCCGATGAGCAGTTCTTC | CASSSTSSDEQFF
TRBJ2-5 | . | TRBV27 | . | TGTGCCAGCAGTTTATTTGGGGGGGCGGTAGAGACCCAGTACTTC | CASSLFGGAVETQYF
TRBJ1-5 | TRBD1 | TRBV19 | . | TGTGCCAGTTTCAGCGACAGGGGCAATCAGCCCCAGCATTTT | CASFSDRGNQPQHF
TRBJ1-5 | . | TRBV27 | . | TGTGCCAGCAGGCCCGCCCCGTCAGGGGGCAATCAGCCCCAGCATTTT | CASRPAPSGGNQPQHF
TRBJ2-7 | TRBD1 | TRBV28 | . | TGTGCCAGCAGTCTCCGGACAGGGGTTTACGAGCAGTACTTC | CASSLRTGVYEQYF
TRBJ1-5 | . | TRBV19 | . | TGTGCCAGTATCCCGGGACATCTAGTTAGCAATCAGCCCCAGCATTTT | CASIPGHLVSNQPQHF
TRBJ1-1 | . | TRBV19 | . | TGTGCCAGTACCGCAATCGCCGGGACTGAAGCTTTCTTT | CASTAIAGTEAFF
TRBJ2-1 | TRBD1 | TRBV3-1/TRBV3-2 | . | TGTGCCAGCAGCCCTCGGACAGGGGGCATCAATGAGCAGTTCTTC | CASSPRTGGINEQFF
TRBJ2-5 | TRBD2 | TRBV5-1 | . | TGCGCCAGCAGCCTGTTAGCGGGAAGAGAGACCCAGTACTTC | CASSLLAGRETQYF
TRBJ1-1 | . | TRBV10-3 | . | TGTGCCATCAGTGAGACCGGTACTGAAGCTTTCTTT | CAISETGTEAFF
TRBJ1-4 | TRBD1 | TRBV6-2/TRBV6-3 | . | TGTGCCAGCAGTTACTCGAGGACAGGAGAAAATGAAAAACTGTTTTTT | CASSYSRTGENEKLFF